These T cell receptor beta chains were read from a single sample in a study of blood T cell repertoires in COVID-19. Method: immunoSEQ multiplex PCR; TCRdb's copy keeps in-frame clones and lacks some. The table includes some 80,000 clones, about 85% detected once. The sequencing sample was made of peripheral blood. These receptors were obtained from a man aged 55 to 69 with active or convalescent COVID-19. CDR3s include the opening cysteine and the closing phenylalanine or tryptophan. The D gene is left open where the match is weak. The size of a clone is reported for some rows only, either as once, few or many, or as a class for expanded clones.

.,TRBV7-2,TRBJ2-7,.,TGTGCCAGCAGCCTGGGACTTTTCTACGAGCAGTACTTC,CASSLGLFYEQYF
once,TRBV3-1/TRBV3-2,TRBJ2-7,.,TGTGCCAGCAGCCAAGGCTTGATTACGGGCGAGCAGTACTTC,CASSQGLITGEQYF
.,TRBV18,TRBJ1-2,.,TGTGCCAGCTCACCACCGGGGCAAGGGTACGGCTACACCTTC,CASSPPGQGYGYTF
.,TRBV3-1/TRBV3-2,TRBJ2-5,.,TGTGCCAGCAGCCAAGAATGGGGGGGCGGGGAGACCCAGTACTTC,CASSQEWGGGETQYF
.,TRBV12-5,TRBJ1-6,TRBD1,TGTGCTAGTGCCGAAACGGGACAGGGAAACTCACCCCTCCACTTT,CASAETGQGNSPLHF
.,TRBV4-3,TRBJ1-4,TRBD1,TGCGCCAGCAGCCAGAGGGATCGGGACAGCGAAAAACTGTTTTTT,CASSQRDRDSEKLFF
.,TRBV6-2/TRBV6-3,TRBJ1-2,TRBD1,TGTGCCAGCAGTCCGGACAGGAAGTATGGCTACACCTTC,CASSPDRKYGYTF
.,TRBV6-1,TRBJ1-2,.,TGTGCCAGCAGTGAAGCCCTCTGGGTTGAGGATGGCTACACCTTC,CASSEALWVEDGYTF
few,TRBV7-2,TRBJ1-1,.,TGTGCCAGCAGCTTGAGGGGGATTCACACTGAAGCTTTCTTT,CASSLRGIHTEAFF
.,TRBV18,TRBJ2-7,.,TGTGCCAGCTCACCACCGGCGGGTTATCACGAGCAGTACTTC,CASSPPAGYHEQYF
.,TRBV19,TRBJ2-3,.,TGTGCCAGTAGTATAGGCCGACAGAGTTTCACAGATACGCAGTATTTT,CASSIGRQSFTDTQYF
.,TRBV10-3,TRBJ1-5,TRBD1,TGTGCCATCAGTGAGCCCGGACAGGGGAGGGGTCAGCCCCAGCATTTT,CAISEPGQGRGQPQHF
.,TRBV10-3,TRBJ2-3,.,TGTGCCATCGGATGGGGCGGGGAGGTTAGCACAGATACGCAGTATTTT,CAIGWGGEVSTDTQYF
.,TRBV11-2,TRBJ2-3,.,TGTGCCAGCAGCTCGGACATTCCGATCACAGATACGCAGTATTTT,CASSSDIPITDTQYF
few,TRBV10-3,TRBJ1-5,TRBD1,TGTGCCATCAGTGAAAGGACAGGGGTAGGTCAGCCCCAGCATTTT,CAISERTGVGQPQHF
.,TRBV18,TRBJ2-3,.,TGTGCCAGCTCACCGGTGCTGCTTGTCAGTACAGATACGCAGTATTTT,CASSPVLLVSTDTQYF
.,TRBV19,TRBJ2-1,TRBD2,TGTGCCAGTAGTCCCACTTCTAGCGGGGCGATCCACAATGAGCAGTTCTTC,CASSPTSSGAIHNEQFF
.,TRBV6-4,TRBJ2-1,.,TGTGCCAGCAGCGCCTCCGACATCGACAATGAGCAGTTCTTC,CASSASDIDNEQFF
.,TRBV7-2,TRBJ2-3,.,TGTGCCAGCAGCCTCCTAGGGGCGGGGAGCACAGATACGCAGTATTTT,CASSLLGAGSTDTQYF
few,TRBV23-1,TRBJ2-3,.,TGCGCCAGCAGTCATTGGGAGACTCCGGGATCTAAACGCACAGATACGCAGTATTTT,CASSHWETPGSKRTDTQYF
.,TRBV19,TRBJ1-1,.,TGTGCCAGTAGTATAGGGGTAGAGGGTGCGGCTTTCTTT,CASSIGVEGAAFF
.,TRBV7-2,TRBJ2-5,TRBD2,TGTGCCAGCAGTCGAACTAGCGGGGGGTCCTTAAGAGAGACCCAGTACTTC,CASSRTSGGSLRETQYF
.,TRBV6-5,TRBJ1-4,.,TGTGCCAGCAGGGGAACAGGTGAAAAACTGTTTTTT,CASRGTGEKLFF
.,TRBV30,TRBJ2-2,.,TGTGCCTGGAGTGTTCGAGGGAACACCGGGGAGCTGTTTTTT,CAWSVRGNTGELFF
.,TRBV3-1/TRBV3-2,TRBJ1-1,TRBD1,TGTGCCAGCAGCCTACAGGGACAGGGAGAAGCTTTCTTT,CASSLQGQGEAFF
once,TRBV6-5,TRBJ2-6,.,TGTGCCAGCAGCCTAGTCCTCTCTGGGGCCAACGTCCTGACTTTC,CASSLVLSGANVLTF
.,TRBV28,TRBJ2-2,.,TGTGCCAGCAGTCTCATCTCGGGGGGCCCTTTGAACACCGGGGAGCTGTTTTTT,CASSLISGGPLNTGELFF
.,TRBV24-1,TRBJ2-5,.,TGTGCCACCAGCCCCGACAGGTTTGGGGAGGGCCAGTACTTC,CATSPDRFGEGQYF
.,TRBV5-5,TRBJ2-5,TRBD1,TGTGCCAGCAGCCTGACAGGGGAAGAGACCCAGTACTTC,CASSLTGEETQYF
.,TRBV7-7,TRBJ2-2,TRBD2,TGTGCTAGCAGCCCCCTCGGAGCGGGGGGGCCGTACACCGGGGAGCTGTTTTTT,CASSPLGAGGPYTGELFF
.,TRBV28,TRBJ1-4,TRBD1,TGTGCCAGCAGTTTACCGGGACAGGGAGCAGAAAAACTGTTTTTT,CASSLPGQGAEKLFF
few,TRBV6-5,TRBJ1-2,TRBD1,TGTGCCAGCAGCACAGGGGGCCGGATCTATGGCTACACCTTC,CASSTGGRIYGYTF
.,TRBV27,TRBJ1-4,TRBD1,TGTGCCAGCAGTTTGGACAGGGGGCGCGAAAAACTGTTTTTT,CASSLDRGREKLFF
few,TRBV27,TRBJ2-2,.,TGTGCCAGCAGTTGGGCAACGGCGAACACCGGGGAGCTGTTTTTT,CASSWATANTGELFF
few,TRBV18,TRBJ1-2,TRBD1,TGTGCCAGCTCAGACACCCGGGACAGGGTTACTGGCTACACCTTC,CASSDTRDRVTGYTF
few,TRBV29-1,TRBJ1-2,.,TGCAGCGAGTCGGACACTGACTATGGCTACACCTTC,CSESDTDYGYTF
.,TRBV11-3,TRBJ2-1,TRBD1,TGTGCCAGCAGCTTAGGGAACAGGGGGGTGGGTGAGCAGTTCTTC,CASSLGNRGVGEQFF
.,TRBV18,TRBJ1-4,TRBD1,TGTGCCAGCTCACCGGGACAGAGTAATGAAAAACTGTTTTTT,CASSPGQSNEKLFF
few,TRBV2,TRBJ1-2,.,TGTGCCAGTTCGTGGGGGCATGGCAGCTATGGCTACACCTTC,CASSWGHGSYGYTF
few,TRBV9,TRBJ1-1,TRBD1,TGTGCCAGCAGCAAACGGACAGGGGACGCCTTGAACACTGAAGCTTTCTTT,CASSKRTGDALNTEAFF
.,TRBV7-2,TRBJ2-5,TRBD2,TGTGCCAGCAGGTCGAGTAGCGGGGTCCAAGAGACCCAGTACTTC,CASRSSSGVQETQYF
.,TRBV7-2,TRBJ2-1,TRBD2,TGTGCCAGCAGCTTAAACCCCCTAGCGGGGGGCCTTTACAATGAGCAGTTCTTC,CASSLNPLAGGLYNEQFF
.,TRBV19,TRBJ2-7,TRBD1,TGTGCCAGTAGTACCGGGACAGCATATGCCTACGAGCAGTACTTC,CASSTGTAYAYEQYF
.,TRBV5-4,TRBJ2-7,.,TGTGCCAGCAGCTTGGGGGGCCAATTCTCCTACGAGCAGTACTTC,CASSLGGQFSYEQYF
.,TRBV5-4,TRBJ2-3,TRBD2,TGTGCCAGCAGCCAGAAAGCGGGGGCCACAGATACGCAGTATTTT,CASSQKAGATDTQYF